Below, 2 T cell receptor beta chains from the same sample are listed, as sequenced in a study of blood T cell repertoires in COVID-19 (dated by TCRdb to about 2020). Library preparation employed the immunoSEQ multiplex PCR assay. Entries here come from immuneACCESS through TCRdb and include only in-frame sequences with V and J called. Some clones fail to appear in such tables; in the studies checked, an unresolved V gene covers under half of the shortfall, and the cause of the remainder is unknown. A total of around 280,000 clones appear in this sample, about nine tenths of them only once. 11% of the sample rests with the top ten. The sequencing sample was made of peripheral blood. These receptors originate from a woman under 40 with COVID-19, enrolled during active disease.

This chain joins TRBV27 and TRBJ1-6; D may be TRBD1 (5 bases). CDR3 length equals 17 residues. V lost 2 bases to trimming and J lost 4 bases, with 15 bases between them. Germline-derived CDR1 and CDR2 are MNHEY and SMNVEV (reference sequence). The CDR3 region has the DNA TGTGCCAGCAGTTTAAAGTTTTCGACAGATTATAATTCACCCCTCCACTTT. Protein product: CASSLKFSTDYNSPLHF.

The chain recombines TRBV5-4 with TRBJ2-5, with 8 bases fitting TRBD2. With 1 base clipped from V and 3 bases from J, the junction kept 5 bases outside the gene matches. This CDR3 is 15 amino acids long. Looked up from germline, CDR1 is SGHNT and CDR2 is YYREEE (reference sequence). In nucleotides, the CDR3 is TGTGCCAGCAGCTTGCAAAGCGGGGGAGAAGAGACCCAGTACTTC. Protein sequence: CASSLQSGGEETQYF. The full variable domain, completed using reference TRBV5-4 and TRBJ2-5, is ETGVTQSPTHLIKTRGQQVTLRCSSQSGHNTVSWYQQALGQGPQFIFQYYREEENGRGNFPPRFSGLQFPNYSSELNVNALELDDSALYLCASSLQSGGEETQYFGPGTRLLVL.